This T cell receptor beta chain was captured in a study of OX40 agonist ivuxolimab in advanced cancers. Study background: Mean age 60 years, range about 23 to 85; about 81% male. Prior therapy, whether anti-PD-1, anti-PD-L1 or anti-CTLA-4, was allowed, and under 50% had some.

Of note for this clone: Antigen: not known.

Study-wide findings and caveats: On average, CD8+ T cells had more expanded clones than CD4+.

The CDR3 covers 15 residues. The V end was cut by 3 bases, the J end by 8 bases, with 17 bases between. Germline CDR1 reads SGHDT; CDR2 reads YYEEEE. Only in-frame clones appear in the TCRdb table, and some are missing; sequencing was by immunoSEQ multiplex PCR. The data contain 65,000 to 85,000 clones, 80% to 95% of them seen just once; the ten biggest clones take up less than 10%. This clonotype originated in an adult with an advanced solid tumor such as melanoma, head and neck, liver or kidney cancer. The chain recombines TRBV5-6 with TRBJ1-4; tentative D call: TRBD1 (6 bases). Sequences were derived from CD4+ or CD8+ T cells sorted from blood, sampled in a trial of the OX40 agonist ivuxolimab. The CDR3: CASSWWTEGDEKLFF. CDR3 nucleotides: TGTGCCAGCAGCTGGTGGACAGAAGGGGACGAAAAACTGTTTTTT.